Following are 6 T cell receptor beta chains from one sample sequenced in a study of shared clonotypes between healthy human individuals (dated by TCRdb to 2018 to 2020). The protocol used for the library was the immunoSEQ multiplex PCR assay. TCRdb mirrors the immuneACCESS table, restricted to in-frame sequences. Some clones are absent from its copies; in checked studies, under half trace to an unresolved V gene, and the reason for the others is unknown. For this sample there are some 2.4 million clones; approximately 94% appear just once. Approximately 0.37% of the sample lies in the top ten. Sequencing was done on a sample of naive CD4+ T cells from PBMCs. Interpreted using the paper, the cell subset or site label stands for: CD45RA+ positively selected. The receptors shown here come from a man aged 18 to 30 in good health. Some clones in this sample may be carry-over from other donors' samples.

The chain couples TRBV7-9 to TRBJ2-3, with TRBD1 matching 8 bases. Germline values: CDR1 SEHNR, CDR2 FQNEAQ (reference sequence). This CDR3 has 16 residues. The V and J ends lost 5 bases and 6 bases, in that order; junction bases with no gene match: 13. The CDR3 reads CASSPSDRAGSDTQYF. The CDR3 nucleotides are TGTGCCAGCAGCCCATCGGACAGGGCTGGCTCTGATACGCAGTATTTT.

The chain couples TRBV9 to TRBJ2-1; TRBD2 aligns across 9 bases. Germline values: CDR1 SGDLS, CDR2 YYNGEE. The CDR3 covers 15 residues. V lost 0 bases and J lost 9; bases outside the gene matches: 7. In nucleotides, the CDR3 is TGTGCCAGCAGCGTAGGTAGCGGGAGCTTTGGTGAGCAGTTCTTC. It specifies CASSVGSGSFGEQFF.

This clone was recorded once. Other nucleotide sequences from this sample produce the same CDR3. This chain links TRBV5-1 with TRBJ1-2; D gene ambiguous. Deletions cut 0 bases from V and 0 bases from J, with 6 bases between. This CDR3 comprises 14 residues. Per germline, CDR1 SGHRS and CDR2 YFSETQ. The CDR3: CASSLEDPNYGYTF. The DNA for the CDR3 is TGCGCCAGCAGCTTGGAAGATCCTAACTATGGCTACACCTTC. Full variable domain (missing parts from reference TRBV5-1 and TRBJ1-2): KAGVTQTPRYLIKTRGQQVTLSCSPISGHRSVSWYQQTPGQGLQFLFEYFSETQRNKGNFPGRFSGRQFSNSRSEMNVSTLELGDSALYLCASSLEDPNYGYTFGSGTRLTVV.

This sequence joins TRBV5-6 and TRBJ2-1; 12 bases match TRBD2. Germline V gives CDR1 SGHDT, CDR2 YYEEEE. The CDR3 spans 15 residues. Losses at the gene ends were 3 bases for V and 7 bases for J; bases not matched to a gene: 5. CDR3 sequence (DNA): TGTGCCAGCAGCTCCCTAGCGGGAGGGAATAATGAGCAGTTCTTC. It codes for CASSSLAGGNNEQFF.

The chain employs TRBV28 and TRBJ1-1, with D possibly TRBD1 on 6 matching bases. Trimming shortened V by 8 bases and J by 4 bases, and 17 bases separated the two germline ends. The length of the CDR3 is 14 residues. CDR1 MDHEN and CDR2 SYDVKM come from the germline V gene. DNA for the CDR3: TGTGCCAGCGGGCTTGTAGGGGGGGCCACTGAAGCTTTCTTT. It specifies CASGLVGGATEAFF.

This clone was detected a few times. This CDR3 is also generated by other DNA sequences in the sample. V is TRBV18 and J is TRBJ1-4; TRBD1 matches at 7 bases. Per germline, CDR1 KGHSH and CDR2 LQKENI. The CDR3 length is 14 residues. Unmatched junction bases numbered 4, after V lost 4 bases and J lost 5 bases. CDR3 sequence: CASSRDRANEKLFF. CDR3 nucleotide sequence: TGTGCCAGCTCACGTGACAGGGCGAATGAAAAACTGTTTTTT.